A single sample gave rise to the 19 T cell receptor beta chains below, sequenced in a study of shared clonotypes between healthy human individuals. Only in-frame clones appear in the TCRdb table, and some are missing; sequencing was by immunoSEQ multiplex PCR. The table lists roughly 1,100,000 clones, around 76% of them singletons. Sequencing input: memory CD4+ T cells sorted from blood. Subset defined: CD45RA-negative fraction. The receptors shown here come from a man aged 18 to 29 in good health.

This clone occurred a few times. This chain joins TRBV2 and TRBJ1-1; unclear D gene. Germline assignment: CDR1 SNHLY and CDR2 FYNNEI. Trimming left V 7 bases short and J 4 bases short, with 7 bases between. The length of the CDR3 is 11 residues. CDR3 sequence: CASMRSTEAFF. CDR3 DNA sequence: TGTGCCAGCATGAGGAGCACTGAAGCTTTCTTT. Filled out from reference TRBV2 and TRBJ1-1, the complete variable domain reads EPEVTQTPSHQVTQMGQEVILRCVPISNHLYFYWYRQILGQKVEFLVSFYNNEISEKSEIFDDQFSVERPDGSNFTLKIRSTKLEDSAMYFCASMRSTEAFFGQGTRLTVV.

This clone has only a few counts. The chain recombines TRBV27 with TRBJ2-2; D is uncertain. Trimming removed 8 bases at V and 1 base at J, with 14 bases between. This CDR3 has 15 amino acids. CDR1 is MNHEY, CDR2 SMNVEV, per germline (reference sequence). The chain's CDR3 is CASGRMLLNTGELFF. CDR3 bases: TGTGCCAGCGGACGTATGTTACTGAACACCGGGGAGCTGTTTTTT.

The chain couples TRBV14 to TRBJ1-2; 7 nucleotides line up with TRBD1. Germline CDR1 and CDR2: SGHDN and FVKESK. Losses at the gene ends were 1 base for V and 7 bases for J; bases not matched to a gene: 3. This CDR3 comprises 13 residues. The CDR3 DNA reads TGTGCCAGCAGCCAAGGACAGGGAACTGGCTACACCTTC. Protein product: CASSQGQGTGYTF.

V and J are TRBV11-1 and TRBJ1-1; unclear D gene. V shed 8 bases and J shed 0 bases, with 7 bases lying between them. This CDR3 comprises 12 residues. Germline V lookup: CDR1 SGHAT, CDR2 FQDESV (reference sequence). This chain's CDR3 is CASGWVNTEAFF. The CDR3 region has the DNA TGTGCCAGCGGCTGGGTGAACACTGAAGCTTTCTTT.

The chain recombines TRBV10-3 with TRBJ1-3, with 8 bases lining up with TRBD1. Germline V gene data show CDR1 as ENHRY and CDR2 as SYGVKD. V dropped 9 bases and J dropped 8; count of bases not matched to a gene: 12. The CDR3 covers 14 residues. The CDR3 here is CAIGQGSITDTIYF. In nucleotides, the CDR3 is TGTGCCATTGGACAGGGTAGTATAACGGACACCATATATTTT.

A remark on this clone: This likely traces to a read error, being one base from a far larger clone. The V and J genes are TRBV11-3 and TRBJ2-2, with TRBD1 as a possible D gene (6 bases). The CDR3 has 13 residues. Germline V CDR1 and CDR2: SGHNT, YENEEA. Trimming took off 4 bases at V and 5 bases at J, with 8 bases between the two ends. CDR3 DNA sequence: TGTGCCAGCAGCTCAACAGGGACCGGGGAGCTGTTTTTT. Its translation is CASSSTGTGELFF.

The chain uses TRBV5-1 and TRBJ2-7, with 11 bases identical to TRBD2. The germline V gene encodes CDR1 SGHRS and CDR2 YFSETQ. This CDR3 has 15 residues. The junction had 5 bases not matched to a gene; V was cut back by 4 bases and J by 2 bases. The CDR3 is CASSGGLAETYEQYF. CDR3 bases: TGCGCCAGCAGCGGGGGACTAGCGGAGACCTACGAGCAGTACTTC.

The V gene is TRBV5-4, the J gene TRBJ2-2, with D uncertain. This CDR3 is 13 amino acids long. Looked up from germline, CDR1 is SGHNT and CDR2 is YYREEE (reference sequence). V was pared by 2 bases and J by 6 bases, with 8 bases between. The CDR3 reads CASSFDPAGELFF. The CDR3 bases are TGTGCCAGCAGCTTCGACCCGGCCGGGGAGCTGTTTTTT.

This clone has only a few counts. The chain carries TRBV18 and TRBJ2-3; D not certain. Germline-derived CDR1 and CDR2 are KGHSH and LQKENI. CDR3 size: 13 residues. Between the trimmed V and J ends, which lost 6 bases and 5 bases, there was a span of 12 bases. The CDR3 coding sequence is TGTGCCAGCTCCAATTTAGGCGGAGATACGCAGTATTTT. This gives the protein CASSNLGGDTQYF.

The chain's CDR3 is CASSSRDRGLYTEAFF. The CDR3 nucleotides are TGTGCCAGCAGTTCCCGGGACAGGGGGTTGTATACTGAAGCTTTCTTT. V gene TRBV6-6 combines with J gene TRBJ1-1, with 11 bases fitting TRBD1. The V and J ends lost 4 bases and 5 bases, in that order; junction bases with no gene match: 9. The CDR3 length is 16 residues. Germline V lookup: CDR1 MNHNY, CDR2 SVGAGI (reference sequence).

CDR3 sequence: CASSLPQGAGNTEAFF. In nucleotides, the CDR3 is TGTGCCAGCAGTTTACCGCAGGGCGCGGGGAACACTGAAGCTTTCTTT. The chain combines TRBV28 with TRBJ1-1, with D tentatively TRBD1 (5 bases). This CDR3 spans 16 amino acids. The ends were cut back, 2 bases at V and 1 base at J, with 14 bases in the middle. Germline loops: CDR1 MDHEN, CDR2 SYDVKM.

This clone has more than one count but fewer than ten. The rearrangement uses TRBV10-3 and TRBJ2-1, with 8 positions matching TRBD1. The CDR3 extends over 14 amino acids. Losses at the gene ends were 8 bases for V and 1 base for J; bases not matched to a gene: 4. CDR1 is ENHRY and CDR2 is SYGVKD in the germline V gene. CDR3 protein: CAIWTGRSYNEQFF. CDR3 nucleotide sequence: TGTGCCATCTGGACAGGGAGGTCCTACAATGAGCAGTTCTTC.

This clone came up a few times. The chain couples TRBV4-1 to TRBJ1-2; TRBD1 aligns across 7 bases. This CDR3 is 14 amino acids long. CDR1 and CDR2 from the germline V gene are MGHRA and YSYEKL. The trim removed 0 bases at V and 8 bases at J, leaving 6 bases unmatched. The CDR3, as DNA: TGCGCCAGCAGCCAAGAGACAGGGTTCGGAGGCTACACCTTC. Amino acids: CASSQETGFGGYTF.

The V call is TRBV6-7, the J call TRBJ2-7; 12 positions match TRBD2. TRBV6-7 counts as an open reading frame of uncertain function. This CDR3 comprises 14 residues. With 2 bases clipped from V and 6 bases from J, the junction kept 2 bases outside the gene matches. The CDR3 sequence is CASSYKLAGGEQYF. The CDR3, as DNA: TGTGCCAGCAGTTACAAACTAGCGGGAGGCGAGCAGTACTTC.

This clone was observed once. This chain links TRBV7-8 with TRBJ2-7, with D hard to call. V was cut by 1 base and J by 3 bases, with 7 bases left in between. CDR1 and CDR2 (germline): SGHVS, FQNEAQ. The CDR3 is made up of 13 amino acids. The CDR3 nucleotides are TGTGCCAGCAGCTTAGGAAACATCTACGAGCAGTACTTC. Encoded protein: CASSLGNIYEQYF.

In its sample, this clone was seen once. V gene TRBV7-2 combines with J gene TRBJ2-3; TRBD2 is a possible D gene (5 bases). There are 15 residues in the CDR3. Germline CDR1 reads SGHTA; CDR2 reads FQGNSA. Trimming removed 3 bases at V and 5 bases at J, with 15 bases between. CDR3 sequence reads: CASSLVGVMGDTQYF. In DNA, the CDR3 is TGTGCCAGCAGCTTGGTGGGAGTAATGGGAGATACGCAGTATTTT.

The CDR3, as DNA: TGTGCCAGCAGTAGAGAGGGGGCCACTGAAGCTTTCTTT. It codes for CASSREGATEAFF. The chain carries TRBV2 and TRBJ1-1; 7 positions agree with TRBD1. The CDR3 consists of 13 residues. Trimming at V came to 5 bases and at J to 4 bases, leaving 4 bases not matched to a gene. Germline V lookup: CDR1 SNHLY, CDR2 FYNNEI. Supplemented by reference TRBV2 and TRBJ1-1, the full variable domain reads EPEVTQTPSHQVTQMGQEVILRCVPISNHLYFYWYRQILGQKVEFLVSFYNNEISEKSEIFDDQFSVERPDGSNFTLKIRSTKLEDSAMYFCASSREGATEAFFGQGTRLTVV.

This CDR3 is CASRGTGYSYNSPLHF. The CDR3 DNA is TGTGCCAGCAGAGGGACAGGCTACTCCTATAATTCACCCCTCCACTTT. This chain joins TRBV7-2 and TRBJ1-6; 8 nucleotides line up with TRBD1. Germline CDR1 SGHTA, CDR2 FQGNSA. The V and J ends lost 6 bases and 0 bases, in that order; junction bases with no gene match: 4. The CDR3 totals 16 residues.

This clone was seen a handful of times. The chain links TRBV29-1 to TRBJ2-7; 15 bases are shared with TRBD2. V lost 6 bases to trimming and J lost 0 bases; unmatched junction nucleotides: 6. The germline gives CDR1 SQVTM, CDR2 ANQGSEA. The CDR3 has 16 amino acids. DNA for the CDR3: TGCAGCGTGGGACTAGCGGGGGGCAGGAGCTCCTACGAGCAGTACTTC. It encodes CSVGLAGGRSSYEQYF.